What follows are 30 T cell receptor beta chains derived from one specimen sequenced in a study of blood T cell repertoires in COVID-19. Sequencing was performed with immunoSEQ multiplex PCR; in TCRdb, only in-frame clones are kept and a portion is missing. The repertoire has about 74,000 clones, roughly 90% of them found once; the top ten carry about a tenth. Sequencing used peripheral blood. These receptors all stem from a human donor in a cohort sampled during active COVID-19.

The gene calls are TRBV5-4 and TRBJ2-1, with D unresolved. The CDR3 spans 11 residues. The V and J ends lost 0 bases and 10 bases respectively, with 5 bases between them. CDR1 SGHNT and CDR2 YYREEE come from the germline V gene (reference sequence). CDR3 coding DNA: TGTGCCAGCAGCTTGGCCTTGGAGCAGTTCTTC. This gives the protein CASSLALEQFF.

J is TRBJ2-7 and V is TRBV9; D is possibly TRBD1 (6 bases). Trimming cost V 3 bases and J 0 bases, with 13 bases left between them. The CDR3 is 15 residues long. Germline V lookup: CDR1 SGDLS, CDR2 YYNGEE. The CDR3 region is CASSAWGHDSYEQYF. For the CDR3, the DNA is TGTGCCAGCAGCGCCTGGGGACACGACTCCTACGAGCAGTACTTC. Drawing the rest from reference TRBV9 and TRBJ2-7, the complete variable domain is DSGVTQTPKHLITATGQRVTLRCSPRSGDLSVYWYQQSLDQGLQFLIQYYNGEERAKGNILERFSAQQFPDLHSELNLSSLELGDSALYFCASSAWGHDSYEQYFGPGTRLTVT.

The chain links TRBV6-4 to TRBJ2-3; D call uncertain. V lost 4 bases, J lost 2 bases, and 4 bases lay in between. CDR3 length: 12 residues. The germline gives CDR1 MRHNA, CDR2 SNTAGT. For the CDR3, the DNA is TGTGCCAGCAGTGCCCACACAGATACGCAGTATTTT. Translating gives CASSAHTDTQYF.

The chain is built from TRBV4-1 and TRBJ2-1, with 10 bases lining up with TRBD2. V lost 1 base to trimming and J lost 3 bases; unmatched junction nucleotides: 6. CDR1 and CDR2 from the germline V gene are MGHRA and YSYEKL. The CDR3 length is 17 residues. The CDR3 nucleotides are TGCGCCAGCAGCCAAGGGGAAGTAGCGGGAGGCTACAATGAGCAGTTCTTC. It yields the protein CASSQGEVAGGYNEQFF.

The rearrangement joins TRBV10-1 to TRBJ2-5; 9 bases are a match to TRBD1. The germline CDR1 and CDR2 sequences are WNHNN and SYGVQD (reference sequence). The J segment lost 0 bases and the V segment lost 6 bases, leaving 11 bases of the junction unmatched. CDR3 length equals 17 residues. Here the CDR3 reads CASRHIRDRENQETQYF. As DNA, the CDR3 is TGCGCCAGCAGACACATCCGGGACAGGGAGAACCAAGAGACCCAGTACTTC.

A single count supports this clone. V gene TRBV7-9 combines with J gene TRBJ2-7, with no clear D. CDR3 length: 13 residues. V was clipped by 5 bases and J by 2 bases, with 10 bases between them. Germline-derived CDR1 and CDR2 are SEHNR and FQNEAQ (reference sequence). This CDR3 is CASSQPRAYEQYF. Written as DNA, the CDR3 is TGTGCCAGCAGCCAACCACGGGCCTACGAGCAGTACTTC.

The rearrangement uses TRBV6-6 and TRBJ1-4; D unclear. The CDR3 consists of 16 residues. Germline-derived CDR1 and CDR2 are MNHNY and SVGAGI (reference sequence). Trimming took off 4 bases at V and 4 bases at J, with 16 bases between the two ends. CDR3 region: CASSSRSSGHNEKLFF. CDR3 DNA sequence: TGTGCCAGCAGTTCCCGCAGCTCGGGTCATAATGAAAAACTGTTTTTT.

This clone was found once. The rearrangement joins TRBV28 to TRBJ1-1; the D gene is possibly TRBD1 (5 bases). From germline, CDR1 is MDHEN and CDR2 SYDVKM. This CDR3 comprises 14 residues. Trimming stripped 3 bases from V and 1 base from J, with 9 bases between. The DNA for the CDR3 is TGTGCCAGCAGTTTCGGGGGAAGGAACACTGAAGCTTTCTTT. Encoded protein: CASSFGGRNTEAFF. The entire variable domain, with the rest obtained from reference TRBV28 and TRBJ1-1, is as follows: DVKVTQSSRYLVKRTGEKVFLECVQDMDHENMFWYRQDPGLGLRLIYFSYDVKMKEKGDIPEGYSVSREKKERFSLILESASTNQTSMYLCASSFGGRNTEAFFGQGTRLTVV.

The chain employs TRBV28 and TRBJ2-7, with D tentatively TRBD2 (7 bases). CDR3 length: 13 amino acids. From germline, CDR1 is MDHEN and CDR2 SYDVKM. Trimming pared 3 bases from V and 5 bases from J, leaving 11 bases between. The CDR3 nucleotides read TGTGCCAGCAGTTTGGGGGGGGCTGACGAGCAGTACTTC. Protein product: CASSLGGADEQYF. Complete variable domain (other parts from reference TRBV28 and TRBJ2-7): DVKVTQSSRYLVKRTGEKVFLECVQDMDHENMFWYRQDPGLGLRLIYFSYDVKMKEKGDIPEGYSVSREKKERFSLILESASTNQTSMYLCASSLGGADEQYFGPGTRLTVT.

V usage is TRBV9 and J usage is TRBJ2-3; 10 positions agree with TRBD2. This CDR3 comprises 14 residues. V lost 3 bases to trimming and J lost 6 bases; unmatched junction nucleotides: 4. Germline V gene data show CDR1 as SGDLS and CDR2 as YYNGEE. In DNA form, the CDR3 reads TGTGCCAGCAGCGGTAGGGGACTAGCGGATACGCAGTATTTT. Its protein is CASSGRGLADTQYF. The full variable domain, its missing parts supplied by reference TRBV9 and TRBJ2-3, is DSGVTQTPKHLITATGQRVTLRCSPRSGDLSVYWYQQSLDQGLQFLIQYYNGEERAKGNILERFSAQQFPDLHSELNLSSLELGDSALYFCASSGRGLADTQYFGPGTRLTVL.

The rearrangement joins TRBV27 to TRBJ2-7; tentative D call: TRBD1 (6 bases). V was pared by 4 bases and J by 0 bases, with 13 bases between. Germline CDR1 is MNHEY and CDR2 is SMNVEV (reference sequence). The CDR3 spans 15 residues. CDR3 sequence (DNA): TGTGCCAGCAGTTCCAGGACAGAGAGCTCCTACGAGCAGTACTTC. It codes for CASSSRTESSYEQYF.

V and J are TRBV5-1 and TRBJ2-1, with a weak D call TRBD2 (5 bases). This CDR3 contains 16 residues. Trimming removed 0 bases from V and 7 bases from J, with 17 bases in between. Germline CDR1 SGHRS, CDR2 YFSETQ. CDR3 nucleotides: TGCGCCAGCAGCTTGGGAGGGCTAGGAGGCCAAAATGAGCAGTTCTTC. Protein: CASSLGGLGGQNEQFF.

The chain couples TRBV20-1 to TRBJ1-6; 9 positions agree with TRBD1. The CDR3 has 15 amino acids. The germline V gene has CDR1 DFQATT and CDR2 SNEGSKA (reference sequence). The J segment lost 5 bases and the V segment lost 3 bases, leaving 5 bases of the junction unmatched. Here the CDR3 reads CSASGTGRDNSPLHF. DNA for the CDR3: TGCAGTGCTAGTGGGACAGGGAGGGATAATTCACCCCTCCACTTT.

The J gene is TRBJ2-1, the V gene TRBV4-2; D ambiguous. V lost 3 bases and J lost 2, with 11 bases in between. This CDR3 contains 15 residues. Germline lookup yields CDR1 LGHNA and CDR2 YNFKEQ. In nucleotides, the CDR3 is TGTGCCAGCAGCCAGGTCCAGGCGACCTACAATGAGCAGTTCTTC. This encodes CASSQVQATYNEQFF.

The V call is TRBV7-2, the J call TRBJ1-1, with D uncertain. The CDR3 loop spans 12 amino acids. Trimming pared 0 bases from V and 10 bases from J, leaving 9 bases between. CDR1 is SGHTA, CDR2 FQGNSA, per germline. The CDR3 nucleotides are TGTGCCAGCAGCTTAGCGAACGGGAGAGCTTTCTTT. The encoded protein is CASSLANGRAFF.

This chain joins TRBV4-2 and TRBJ2-3; weak D call: TRBD1 (6 bases). Germline lookup yields CDR1 LGHNA and CDR2 YNFKEQ. CDR3 length: 15 amino acids. Trimming left V 1 base short and J 6 bases short, with 14 bases between. CDR3 sequence (DNA): TGTGCCAGCAGCCAAGGAAGGACAGATTCGGATACGCAGTATTTT. Translated: CASSQGRTDSDTQYF.

The chain has TRBV6-1 and TRBJ2-6, with a tentative D call TRBD2 (6 bases). V lost 0 bases and J lost 0, with 21 bases in between. The germline CDR1 and CDR2 sequences are MNHNS and SASEGT. The CDR3 has 21 amino acids. The CDR3 region has the DNA TGTGCCAGCAGTGAAGCGCCTAGCGTCTCCACTATTCTCTCTGGGGCCAACGTCCTGACTTTC. It is translated as CASSEAPSVSTILSGANVLTF.

This sequence joins TRBV7-2 and TRBJ1-2, with D tentatively TRBD1 (6 bases). Germline-derived CDR1 and CDR2 are SGHTA and FQGNSA. The CDR3 is made up of 15 amino acids. Deletions cut 5 bases from V and 0 bases from J, with 13 bases between. CDR3 nucleotide sequence: TGTGCCAGCAGCCTTTCCACAGGGACTAACTATGGCTACACCTTC. It is translated as CASSLSTGTNYGYTF.

The V gene is TRBV27, the J gene TRBJ2-7; 9 positions agree with TRBD1. V dropped 2 bases and J dropped 0; count of bases not matched to a gene: 5. There are 16 residues in the CDR3. Germline assignment: CDR1 MNHEY and CDR2 SMNVEV (reference sequence). Here the CDR3 reads CASSLVSQGASYEQYF. CDR3 bases: TGTGCCAGCAGTTTAGTTTCACAGGGGGCCTCCTACGAGCAGTACTTC.

The J gene is TRBJ2-7, the V gene TRBV19, with D possibly TRBD1 on 6 matching bases. The CDR3 consists of 18 residues. Germline V gene lookup returns CDR1 LNHDA and CDR2 SQIVND (reference sequence). V was pared by 5 bases and J by 0 bases, with 23 bases between. The CDR3 DNA is TGTGCCAGTAGTTCACGGGACACAGGTTTAAAATCCTCCTACGAGCAGTACTTC. Translated: CASSSRDTGLKSSYEQYF.

The chain's CDR3 is CASSVTYNEQFF. CDR3 in DNA: TGTGCCAGCAGCGTCACCTACAATGAGCAGTTCTTC. V and J are TRBV4-2 and TRBJ2-1; D unresolved. The ends were cut back, 5 bases at V and 2 bases at J, with 4 bases in the middle. This CDR3 contains 12 residues. Germline CDR1 is LGHNA and CDR2 is YNFKEQ.

The genes are TRBV7-8 and TRBJ1-2; possibly TRBD1 for D (6 bases). Trimming removed 1 base from V and 2 bases from J, with 14 bases in between. This CDR3 spans 16 amino acids. Germline loops: CDR1 SGHVS, CDR2 FQNEAQ. The CDR3, as DNA: TGTGCCAGCAGCTTAGTGGCAGGGGCTATAAACTATGGCTACACCTTC. Its translation is CASSLVAGAINYGYTF.

By share of the sample, this clone is medium-sized. V and J are TRBV18 and TRBJ2-7; TRBD2 is a possible D gene (6 bases). The V gene's germline CDR1 is KGHSH and CDR2 LQKENI. V was clipped by 1 base and J by 7 bases, with 23 bases between them. The CDR3 consists of 17 residues. CDR3 in DNA: TGTGCCAGCTCACCACGGTCCCCGGGACTGACAATGGAGGAGCAGTACTTC. This sequence encodes CASSPRSPGLTMEEQYF. Looking up the rest from reference TRBV18 and TRBJ2-7 gives the full variable domain: NAGVMQNPRHLVRRRGQEARLRCSPMKGHSHVYWYRQLPEEGLKFMVYLQKENIIDESGMPKERFSAEFPKEGPSILRIQQVVRGDSAAYFCASSPRSPGLTMEEQYFGPGTRLTVT.

The chain couples TRBV5-1 to TRBJ2-3; D ambiguous. In germline, CDR1 is SGHRS, CDR2 YFSETQ. The CDR3 sequence is 15 residues long. The V gene lost 7 bases and the J gene lost 3 bases, with 18 bases spanning the gap. The CDR3 coding sequence is TGCGCCAGCCTCCGTTTGGCTCCCGGGACAGATACGCAGTATTTT. Amino acid sequence: CASLRLAPGTDTQYF. The full variable domain, rest sourced from reference TRBV5-1 and TRBJ2-3, is KAGVTQTPRYLIKTRGQQVTLSCSPISGHRSVSWYQQTPGQGLQFLFEYFSETQRNKGNFPGRFSGRQFSNSRSEMNVSTLELGDSALYLCASLRLAPGTDTQYFGPGTRLTVL.

The genes are TRBV5-1 and TRBJ2-3; 14 nucleotides align to TRBD2. This CDR3 is built from 15 residues. Per germline, CDR1 SGHRS and CDR2 YFSETQ. J was trimmed by 6 bases and V by 6 bases; bases with no gene match: 6. DNA for the CDR3: TGCGCCAGCACCGCGACTAGCGGGAGGGTCGATACGCAGTATTTT. It specifies CASTATSGRVDTQYF.

This chain connects TRBV14 to TRBJ1-2; D gene uncertain. V shed 0 bases and J shed 4 bases, with 3 bases lying between them. Germline CDR1 reads SGHDN; CDR2 reads FVKESK. The CDR3 is 12 residues long. CDR3 region: CASSQDSYGYTF. As DNA, the CDR3 is TGTGCCAGCAGCCAAGACAGCTATGGCTACACCTTC.

V usage is TRBV28 and J usage is TRBJ2-1; D gene ambiguous. In germline, CDR1 is MDHEN, CDR2 SYDVKM. Trimming removed 3 bases at V and 7 bases at J, with 7 bases between. The CDR3 is made up of 12 amino acids. The CDR3 here is CASSFRSNEQFF. The CDR3 coding sequence is TGTGCCAGCAGTTTCCGGTCGAATGAGCAGTTCTTC.

This chain uses TRBV5-1 with TRBJ2-5; 9 nucleotides align to TRBD1. V dropped 5 bases and J dropped 1; count of bases not matched to a gene: 12. Germline CDR1 reads SGHRS; CDR2 reads YFSETQ. This CDR3 spans 17 amino acids. The CDR3 DNA reads TGCGCCAGCAGTCCAGACCCGGGACAGGGATCCCAAGAGACCCAGTACTTC. Amino acids: CASSPDPGQGSQETQYF. Combining the CDR3 with reference TRBV5-1 and TRBJ2-5 gives the whole variable domain KAGVTQTPRYLIKTRGQQVTLSCSPISGHRSVSWYQQTPGQGLQFLFEYFSETQRNKGNFPGRFSGRQFSNSRSEMNVSTLELGDSALYLCASSPDPGQGSQETQYFGPGTRLLVL.

The chain combines TRBV28 with TRBJ2-5, with D possibly being TRBD2 (5 bases). The CDR3 length is 14 residues. Germline CDR1 and CDR2: MDHEN and SYDVKM. Trimming took off 3 bases at V and 7 bases at J, with 15 bases between the two ends. The CDR3 DNA reads TGTGCCAGCAGTTTGACAACAAGCCGGGGGACCCAGTACTTC. This translates into CASSLTTSRGTQYF.

In its sample, this clone was seen once. V and J are TRBV28 and TRBJ2-3; 8 nucleotides match TRBD2. The CDR3 length is 14 residues. Germline V gene data show CDR1 as MDHEN and CDR2 as SYDVKM. V dropped 7 bases and J dropped 0; count of bases not matched to a gene: 3. The CDR3 sequence is CASNPSGSTDTQYF. CDR3 nucleotide sequence: TGTGCCAGCAATCCTAGCGGGAGCACAGATACGCAGTATTTT.